This T cell receptor beta chain appears in the sequencing data of a study of shared clonotypes between healthy human individuals. The table came from immunoSEQ multiplex PCR; TCRdb's copy has only in-frame clones and leaves some out. The table shows 110,000 or so clones, with 55% to 80% occurring only once. The V end was cut by 5 bases, the J end by 1 base, with 12 bases between. The CDR3 has 14 residues. In germline, CDR1 is SGHTA, CDR2 FQGNSA. The sequenced material came from memory CD8+ T cells sorted from blood. The subset was: CD45RO+ cells pooled with CCR7-negative TemRA cells. The clonotype originates from a woman in her 30s in good health. The chain carries TRBV7-2 and TRBJ2-7; D call uncertain. Written as DNA, the CDR3 is TGTGCCAGCAGCCTCCTGCGGTTGTCCTACGAGCAGTACTTC. Translation: CASSLLRLSYEQYF.